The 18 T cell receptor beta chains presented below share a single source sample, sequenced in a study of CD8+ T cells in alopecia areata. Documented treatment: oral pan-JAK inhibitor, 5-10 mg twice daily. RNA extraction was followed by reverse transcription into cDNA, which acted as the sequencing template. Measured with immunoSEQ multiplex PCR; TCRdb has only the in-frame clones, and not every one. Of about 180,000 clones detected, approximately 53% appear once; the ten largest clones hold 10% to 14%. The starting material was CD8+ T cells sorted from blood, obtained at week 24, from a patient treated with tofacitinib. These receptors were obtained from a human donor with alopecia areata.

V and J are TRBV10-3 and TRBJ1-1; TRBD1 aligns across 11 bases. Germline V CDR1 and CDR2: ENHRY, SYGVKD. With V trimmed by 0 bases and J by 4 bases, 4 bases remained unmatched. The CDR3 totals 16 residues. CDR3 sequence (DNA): TGTGCCATCAGTGAGTCGCATGGGACAGGGGGCACTGAAGCTTTCTTT. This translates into CAISESHGTGGTEAFF.

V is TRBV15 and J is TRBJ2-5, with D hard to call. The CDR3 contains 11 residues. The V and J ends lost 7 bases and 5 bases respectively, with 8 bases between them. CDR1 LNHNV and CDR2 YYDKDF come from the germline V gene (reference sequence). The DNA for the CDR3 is TGTGCCACCAAACAAGAGGAGACCCAGTACTTC. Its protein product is CATKQEETQYF.

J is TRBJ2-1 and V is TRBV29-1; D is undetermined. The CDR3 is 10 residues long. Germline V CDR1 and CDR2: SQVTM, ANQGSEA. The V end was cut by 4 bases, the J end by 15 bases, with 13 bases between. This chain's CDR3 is CSVGARAGFF. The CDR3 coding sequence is TGCAGCGTTGGGGCAAGGGCTGGGTTCTTC.

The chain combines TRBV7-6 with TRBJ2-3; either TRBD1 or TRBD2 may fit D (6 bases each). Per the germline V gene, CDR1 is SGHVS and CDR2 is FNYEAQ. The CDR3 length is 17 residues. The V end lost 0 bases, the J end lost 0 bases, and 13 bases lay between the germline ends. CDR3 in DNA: TGTGCCAGCAGCTTAGCGGGGGCGGGGCGTAGCACAGATACGCAGTATTTT. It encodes CASSLAGAGRSTDTQYF.

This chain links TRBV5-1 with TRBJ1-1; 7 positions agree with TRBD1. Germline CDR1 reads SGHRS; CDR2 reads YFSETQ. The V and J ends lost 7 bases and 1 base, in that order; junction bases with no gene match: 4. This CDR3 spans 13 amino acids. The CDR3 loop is CASLDRENTEAFF. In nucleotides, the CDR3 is TGCGCCAGCCTCGACAGGGAGAACACTGAAGCTTTCTTT.

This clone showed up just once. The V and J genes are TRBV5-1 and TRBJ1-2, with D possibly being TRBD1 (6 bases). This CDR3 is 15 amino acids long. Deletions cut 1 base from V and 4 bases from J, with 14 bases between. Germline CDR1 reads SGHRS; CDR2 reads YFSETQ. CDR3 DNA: TGCGCCAGCAGCTTGAACCGGGGGCAAGGCTATGGCTACACCTTC. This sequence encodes CASSLNRGQGYGYTF.

The CDR3 is CASSPIGPYEQYF. The CDR3 DNA reads as TGTGCCAGCAGCCCTATTGGTCCGTACGAGCAGTACTTC. The chain uses TRBV27 and TRBJ2-7; D not certain. The V and J ends lost 6 bases and 4 bases respectively, with 13 bases between them. CDR3 length equals 13 residues. In germline, CDR1 is MNHEY, CDR2 SMNVEV (reference sequence).

Written as DNA, the CDR3 is TGCGCCAGCAGCGACCCCTCTCAGGCCGAGCAGTACTTC. Protein sequence: CASSDPSQAEQYF. The chain carries TRBV5-1 and TRBJ2-7; D gene unclear. Trimming stripped 4 bases from V and 6 bases from J, with 14 bases between. CDR1 is SGHRS, CDR2 YFSETQ, per germline. This CDR3 has 13 residues.

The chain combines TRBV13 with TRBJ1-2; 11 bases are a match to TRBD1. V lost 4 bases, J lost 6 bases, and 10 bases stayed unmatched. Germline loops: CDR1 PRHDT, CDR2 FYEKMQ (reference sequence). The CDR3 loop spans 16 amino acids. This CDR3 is CASSSGTGGSSDGYTF. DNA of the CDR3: TGTGCCAGCAGCTCCGGGACAGGGGGAAGTAGCGATGGCTACACCTTC.

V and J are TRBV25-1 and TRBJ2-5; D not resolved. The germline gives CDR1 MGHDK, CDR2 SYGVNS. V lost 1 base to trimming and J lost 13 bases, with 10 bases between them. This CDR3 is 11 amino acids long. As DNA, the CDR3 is TGTGCCAGCAGTGAATTGGGGTCGATGTACTTC. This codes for CASSELGSMYF.

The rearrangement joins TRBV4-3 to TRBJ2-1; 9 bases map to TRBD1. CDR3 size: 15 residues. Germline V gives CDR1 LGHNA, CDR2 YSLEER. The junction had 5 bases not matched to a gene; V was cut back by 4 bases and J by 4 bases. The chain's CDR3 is CASSPGQGIYNEQFF. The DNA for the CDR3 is TGCGCCAGCAGCCCCGGACAGGGGATATACAATGAGCAGTTCTTC.

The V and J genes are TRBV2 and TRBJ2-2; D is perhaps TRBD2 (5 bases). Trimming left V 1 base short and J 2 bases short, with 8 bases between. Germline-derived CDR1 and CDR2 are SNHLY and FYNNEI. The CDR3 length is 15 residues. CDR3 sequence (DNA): TGTGCCAGCAGTGAAGGGAGGTACAACACCGGGGAGCTGTTTTTT. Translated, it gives CASSEGRYNTGELFF.

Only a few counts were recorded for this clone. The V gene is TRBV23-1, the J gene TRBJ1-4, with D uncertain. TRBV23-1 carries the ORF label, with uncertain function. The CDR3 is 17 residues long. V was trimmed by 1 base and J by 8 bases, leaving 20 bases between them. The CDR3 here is CASSQWPTRSPAEKLFF. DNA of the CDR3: TGCGCCAGCAGTCAATGGCCGACGCGTTCCCCAGCGGAAAAACTGTTTTTT.

CDR3 coding DNA: TGTGCCAGCAGCCCTGCTTTGGAGGAGGGAGAAAAACTGTTTTTT. This codes for CASSPALEEGEKLFF. The chain joins TRBV13 to TRBJ1-4; D unresolved. This CDR3 contains 15 residues. CDR1 and CDR2 from the germline V gene are PRHDT and FYEKMQ (reference sequence). Trimming took off 5 bases at V and 8 bases at J, with 18 bases between the two ends.

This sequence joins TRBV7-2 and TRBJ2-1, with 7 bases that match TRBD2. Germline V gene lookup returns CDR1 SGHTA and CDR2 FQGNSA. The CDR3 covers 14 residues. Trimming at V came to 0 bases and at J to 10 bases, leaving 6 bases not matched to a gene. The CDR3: CASSLALGGDEQFF. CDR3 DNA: TGTGCCAGCAGCTTAGCGCTGGGGGGGGACGAGCAGTTCTTC.

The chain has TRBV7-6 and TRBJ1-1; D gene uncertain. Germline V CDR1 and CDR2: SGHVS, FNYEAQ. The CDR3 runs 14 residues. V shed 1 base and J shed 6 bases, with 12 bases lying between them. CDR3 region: CASSLGGVHAEAFF. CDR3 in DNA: TGTGCCAGCAGCTTAGGGGGAGTGCACGCTGAAGCTTTCTTT.

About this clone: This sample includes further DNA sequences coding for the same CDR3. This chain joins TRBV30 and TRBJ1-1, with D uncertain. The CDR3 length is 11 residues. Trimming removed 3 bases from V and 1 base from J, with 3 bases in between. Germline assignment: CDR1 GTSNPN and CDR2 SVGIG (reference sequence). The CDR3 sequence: CAWRANTEAFF. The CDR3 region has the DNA TGTGCCTGGAGGGCGAACACTGAAGCTTTCTTT.

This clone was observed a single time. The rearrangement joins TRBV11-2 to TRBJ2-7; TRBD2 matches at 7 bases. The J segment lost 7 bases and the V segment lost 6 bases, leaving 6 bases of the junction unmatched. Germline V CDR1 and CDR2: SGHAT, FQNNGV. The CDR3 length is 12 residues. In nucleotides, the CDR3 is TGTGCCAGCAGTTGGACCGGGGGGGAGCAGTACTTC. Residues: CASSWTGGEQYF.